What follows are 22 T cell receptor beta chains derived from one specimen sequenced in a study of cytomegalovirus exposure and HLA in healthy donors. The primer mix had 60 Vbeta and 13 Jbeta primers. The table came from immunoSEQ multiplex PCR; TCRdb's copy has only in-frame clones and leaves some out. The sample has around 200,000 clones; over 70% are singletons. Sequenced input: PBMCs. The source is an older woman in good health and CMV-seropositive.

J is TRBJ1-4 and V is TRBV5-1; a possible D gene is TRBD1 (6 bases). The CDR3 spans 16 residues. Trimming removed 4 bases at V and 6 bases at J, with 19 bases between. In germline, CDR1 is SGHRS, CDR2 YFSETQ. The CDR3 loop reads CASSRRSGGIDEKLFF. The CDR3 region has the DNA TGCGCCAGCAGCCGACGGTCTGGGGGCATCGATGAAAAACTGTTTTTT.

This sequence joins TRBV11-2 and TRBJ2-3; D call uncertain. Germline-derived CDR1 and CDR2 are SGHAT and FQNNGV. CDR3 length equals 12 residues. The V gene lost 5 bases and the J gene lost 4 bases, with 7 bases spanning the gap. In DNA form, the CDR3 reads TGTGCCAGCAGCCCCCAGGCAGATACGCAGTATTTT. Translation gives CASSPQADTQYF.

This clone has only one observation. The CDR3 reads CASSPRDATYEQYF. The CDR3 DNA is TGTGCCAGCTCACCGAGGGATGCCACCTACGAGCAGTACTTC. This chain joins TRBV18 and TRBJ2-7, with TRBD2 as a possible D gene (5 bases). The CDR3 extends over 14 amino acids. V was shortened by 3 bases and J by 2 bases, with 11 bases between the two germline ends. The germline CDR1 and CDR2 sequences are KGHSH and LQKENI.

The V gene is TRBV7-3, the J gene TRBJ2-5, with D perhaps matching TRBD1 (5 bases). From germline, CDR1 is SGHTA and CDR2 FQGTGA. The V and J ends lost 2 bases and 5 bases respectively, with 9 bases between them. The CDR3 has 13 residues. In DNA, the CDR3 is TGTGCCAGCAGCTTATCGGCAGGGGAGACCCAGTACTTC. Translating gives CASSLSAGETQYF. Full variable domain (rest looked up from reference TRBV7-3 and TRBJ2-5): GAGVSQTPSNKVTEKGKYVELRCDPISGHTALYWYRQSLGQGPEFLIYFQGTGAADDSGLPNDRFFAVRPEGSVSTLKIQRTERGDSAVYLCASSLSAGETQYFGPGTRLLVL.

This clone was observed once. The CDR3 is CASSESGRGEGYTF. Here the CDR3 DNA reads TGTGCCAGCAGTGAATCGGGCAGGGGAGAGGGCTACACCTTC. J is TRBJ1-2 and V is TRBV25-1; maybe TRBD1 (6 bases). The CDR3 sequence is 14 residues long. Germline loops: CDR1 MGHDK, CDR2 SYGVNS. The V end was cut by 1 base, the J end by 8 bases, with 14 bases between.

This clone has just one count. CDR3 DNA: TGTGCCAGCAGCTCCTACGGAGGAAGGGCCGCGAATGGCTACACCTTC. Encoded protein: CASSSYGGRAANGYTF. The rearrangement joins TRBV7-8 to TRBJ1-2; unclear D gene. The germline CDR1 and CDR2 sequences are SGHVS and FQNEAQ. V was clipped by 4 bases and J by 6 bases, with 21 bases between them. This CDR3 is 16 amino acids long.

The J gene is TRBJ1-5, the V gene TRBV6-5, with D possibly being TRBD1 (6 bases). The CDR3 extends over 15 amino acids. Germline V CDR1 and CDR2: MNHEY, SVGAGI. V dropped 7 bases and J dropped 0 bases, with 13 bases sitting between them. CDR3 loop: CASKRTADSNQPQHF. The CDR3 DNA follows: TGTGCCAGCAAACGGACAGCGGATAGCAATCAGCCCCAGCATTTT.

This clone has only one observation. V usage is TRBV18 and J usage is TRBJ2-7; 7 bases line up with TRBD1. The CDR3 length is 14 residues. Germline loops: CDR1 KGHSH, CDR2 LQKENI. V lost 5 bases and J lost 3; bases outside the gene matches: 7. CDR3 sequence (DNA): TGTGCCAGCTCATCGTACGGGACAGACTACGAGCAGTACTTC. Its protein product is CASSSYGTDYEQYF.

The chain joins TRBV19 to TRBJ2-7; D may be TRBD1 (6 bases). The CDR3 runs 14 residues. Between the trimmed V and J ends, which lost 5 bases and 4 bases, there was a span of 15 bases. CDR1 is LNHDA and CDR2 is SQIVND in the germline V gene (reference sequence). In nucleotides, the CDR3 is TGTGCCAGTAGTCCGGGACACGGTGGGTACGAGCAGTACTTC. It is translated as CASSPGHGGYEQYF. Together with reference TRBV19 and TRBJ2-7, the CDR3 gives the full variable domain: DGGITQSPKYLFRKEGQNVTLSCEQNLNHDAMYWYRQDPGQGLRLIYYSQIVNDFQKGDIAEGYSVSREKKESFPLTVTSAQKNPTAFYLCASSPGHGGYEQYFGPGTRLTVT.

The chain joins TRBV7-9 to TRBJ1-5; D gene uncertain. CDR1 is SEHNR, CDR2 FQNEAQ, per germline (reference sequence). This CDR3 region has 12 residues. Trimming shortened V by 4 bases and J by 6 bases, and 7 bases separated the two germline ends. The CDR3 DNA reads TGTGCCAGCAGCTCCAATTTTCAGCCCCAGCATTTT. It translates to CASSSNFQPQHF.

The chain combines TRBV19 with TRBJ2-2; 8 nucleotides line up with TRBD1. The CDR3 loop spans 15 amino acids. Germline CDR1 and CDR2: LNHDA and SQIVND (reference sequence). With V trimmed by 5 bases and J by 5 bases, 7 bases remained unmatched. The DNA for the CDR3 is TGTGCCAGTAGTCGGGGACAGGCAGGAACCGGGGAGCTGTTTTTT. It yields the protein CASSRGQAGTGELFF. The full variable domain, its missing parts supplied by reference TRBV19 and TRBJ2-2, is DGGITQSPKYLFRKEGQNVTLSCEQNLNHDAMYWYRQDPGQGLRLIYYSQIVNDFQKGDIAEGYSVSREKKESFPLTVTSAQKNPTAFYLCASSRGQAGTGELFFGEGSRLTVL.

The chain uses TRBV7-9 and TRBJ1-1, with D hard to call. The V gene lost 4 bases and the J gene lost 4 bases, with 10 bases spanning the gap. CDR3 size: 13 residues. In germline, CDR1 is SEHNR, CDR2 FQNEAQ (reference sequence). The chain's CDR3 is CASSSAASTEAFF. CDR3 nucleotide sequence: TGTGCCAGCAGCTCTGCGGCGAGCACTGAAGCTTTCTTT. The variable domain in full, with the rest retrieved from reference TRBV7-9 and TRBJ1-1, is DTGVSQNPRHKITKRGQNVTFRCDPISEHNRLYWYRQTLGQGPEFLTYFQNEAQLEKSRLLSDRFSAERPKGSFSTLEIQRTEQGDSAMYLCASSSAASTEAFFGQGTRLTVV.

V is TRBV5-1 and J is TRBJ2-7; 7 positions match TRBD1. Losses at the gene ends were 5 bases for V and 7 bases for J; bases not matched to a gene: 15. CDR3 size: 15 residues. CDR1 and CDR2 from the germline V gene are SGHRS and YFSETQ. CDR3 nucleotide sequence: TGCGCCAGCAGTGAGGGGCAGGGGGATGCTTCAGAGCAGTACTTC. The encoded protein is CASSEGQGDASEQYF.

This clone has just one count. The V call is TRBV15, the J call TRBJ2-7; 8 positions match TRBD2. CDR1 is LNHNV, CDR2 YYDKDF, per germline (reference sequence). Germline trimming cut 4 bases from V and 6 bases from J; bases unmatched to any gene: 8. The CDR3 has 14 residues. The DNA of the CDR3 is TGTGCCACCAGCAATCACGGGGGGGCTCGCGAGCAGTACTTC. Amino acids: CATSNHGGAREQYF.

The chain carries TRBV13 and TRBJ2-3; 9 nucleotides align to TRBD2. The CDR3 has 20 residues. Germline loops: CDR1 PRHDT, CDR2 FYEKMQ (reference sequence). V dropped 4 bases and J dropped 1; count of bases not matched to a gene: 18. As DNA, the CDR3 is TGTGCCAGCAGCTCTGGGAGGGGGCGGTCGGGACTAGCTGGCACAGATACGCAGTATTTT. Protein sequence: CASSSGRGRSGLAGTDTQYF.

This chain connects TRBV5-8 to TRBJ2-7, with D maybe TRBD1 (6 bases). Per the germline V gene, CDR1 is SGHTS and CDR2 is YDEGEE. There are 14 residues in the CDR3. V dropped 3 bases and J dropped 3 bases, with 13 bases sitting between them. The CDR3 is CASSYRTANYEQYF. The CDR3 region has the DNA TGTGCCAGCAGCTATCGGACAGCCAACTACGAGCAGTACTTC.

The rearrangement links TRBV5-1 to TRBJ2-3, with D maybe TRBD2 (5 bases). CDR3 length equals 15 residues. Germline lookup yields CDR1 SGHRS and CDR2 YFSETQ. Trimming left V 3 bases short and J 0 bases short, with 11 bases between. The CDR3 region is CASSSNGGSTDTQYF. The CDR3 region has the DNA TGCGCCAGCAGCTCAAACGGCGGGAGCACAGATACGCAGTATTTT.

The chain joins TRBV19 to TRBJ2-1; 7 bases align to TRBD2. Germline V gives CDR1 LNHDA, CDR2 SQIVND (reference sequence). This CDR3 spans 18 amino acids. V gave up 3 bases and J gave up 4 bases; unmatched junction bases: 15. The CDR3 loop is CASSIGAFSAGPYNEQFF. The DNA for the CDR3 is TGTGCCAGTAGTATTGGGGCTTTCTCAGCGGGACCATACAATGAGCAGTTCTTC.

The rearrangement uses TRBV9 and TRBJ2-3; no reliable D call. The CDR3 has 13 amino acids. Germline V gene lookup returns CDR1 SGDLS and CDR2 YYNGEE. V lost 5 bases and J lost 2, with 9 bases in between. The CDR3 loop is CASSIDITDTQYF. CDR3 nucleotides: TGTGCCAGCAGTATTGACATCACAGATACGCAGTATTTT.

The chain combines TRBV27 with TRBJ1-2; tentatively, D is TRBD1 (6 bases). The germline CDR1 and CDR2 sequences are MNHEY and SMNVEV (reference sequence). V was cut by 5 bases and J by 6 bases, with 31 bases left in between. The CDR3 has 19 amino acids. The CDR3 protein is CASSLRTDLGGGARDGYTF. The CDR3 DNA sequence: TGTGCCAGCAGTCTACGGACAGATCTTGGGGGTGGGGCGAGGGATGGCTACACCTTC.

The J gene is TRBJ2-2, the V gene TRBV7-7; D remains ambiguous. CDR1 SSHAT and CDR2 FNYEAQ come from the germline V gene (reference sequence). The CDR3 contains 14 residues. Trimming stripped 1 base from V and 4 bases from J, with 7 bases between. The CDR3 sequence: CASSLGRITGELFF. CDR3 bases: TGTGCCAGCAGCTTAGGGCGGATCACCGGGGAGCTGTTTTTT.

The rearrangement links TRBV11-2 to TRBJ2-4; TRBD1 agrees at 7 bases. V lost 0 bases to trimming and J lost 11 bases; unmatched junction nucleotides: 4. Germline loops: CDR1 SGHAT, CDR2 FQNNGV. The CDR3 sequence is 13 residues long. This chain's CDR3 is CASSLERTGFQYF. For the CDR3, the DNA is TGTGCCAGCAGCTTAGAGAGGACAGGCTTTCAGTACTTC.